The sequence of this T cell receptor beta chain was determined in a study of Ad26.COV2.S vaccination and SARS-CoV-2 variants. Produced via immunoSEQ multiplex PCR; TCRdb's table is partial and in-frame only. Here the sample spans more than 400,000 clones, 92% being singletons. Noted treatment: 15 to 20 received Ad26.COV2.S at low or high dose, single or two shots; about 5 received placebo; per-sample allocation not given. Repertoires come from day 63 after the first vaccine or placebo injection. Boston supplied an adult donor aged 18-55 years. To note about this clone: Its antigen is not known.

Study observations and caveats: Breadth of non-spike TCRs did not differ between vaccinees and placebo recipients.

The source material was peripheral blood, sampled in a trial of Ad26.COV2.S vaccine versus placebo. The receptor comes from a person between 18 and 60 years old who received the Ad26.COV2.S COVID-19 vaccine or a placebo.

The CDR3 here is CASSQESGGGAGANVLTF. CDR3 bases: TGCGCCAGCAGCCAAGAGTCAGGGGGTGGTGCTGGGGCCAACGTCCTGACTTTC. This chain links TRBV4-1 with TRBJ2-6; 7 bases align to TRBD1. Germline CDR1 MGHRA, CDR2 YSYEKL. CDR3 length equals 18 residues. V was clipped by 0 bases and J by 2 bases; unmatched bases: 7.